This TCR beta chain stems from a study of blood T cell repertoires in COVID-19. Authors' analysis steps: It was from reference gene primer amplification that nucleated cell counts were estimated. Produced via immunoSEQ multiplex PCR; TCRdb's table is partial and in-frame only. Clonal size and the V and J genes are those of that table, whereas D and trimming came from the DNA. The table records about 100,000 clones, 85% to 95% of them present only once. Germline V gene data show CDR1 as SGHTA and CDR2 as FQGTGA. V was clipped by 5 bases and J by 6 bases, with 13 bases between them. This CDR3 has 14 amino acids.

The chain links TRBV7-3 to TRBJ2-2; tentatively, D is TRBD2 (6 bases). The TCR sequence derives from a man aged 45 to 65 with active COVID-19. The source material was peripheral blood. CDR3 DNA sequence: TGTGCCAGCAGCGCGGGGTTTTTTTCCGGGGAGCTGTTTTTT. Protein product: CASSAGFFSGELFF. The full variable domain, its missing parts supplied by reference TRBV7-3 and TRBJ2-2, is GAGVSQTPSNKVTEKGKYVELRCDPISGHTALYWYRQSLGQGPEFLIYFQGTGAADDSGLPNDRFFAVRPEGSVSTLKIQRTERGDSAVYLCASSAGFFSGELFFGEGSRLTVL.